The present TCR beta chain was sequenced within a study of CD8 T cells in ankylosing spondylitis. Study findings and constraints: Blood from ankylosing spondylitis patients appeared to carry a characteristic roughly 8-variant TCR beta motif.

The CDR3 is 14 residues long. The V end lost 3 bases, the J end lost 4 bases, and 9 bases lay between the germline ends. TCRdb itself ran the 5' RACE reads through MiXCR, one entry per CDR3 protein. The sample records around 450,000 distinct CDR3 sequences, roughly 26% being singletons. This clonotype was detected only a few times. Its antigen is still unknown. This sequence originates from a male donor with ankylosing spondylitis. What was sequenced was blood, either unsorted or a sorted T cell fraction (not recorded which). The chain employs TRBV12-3 or TRBV12-4 and TRBJ1-4; no clear D. The CDR3 is CASSFLGGNEKLFF. The CDR3 coding sequence is TGTGCCAGCAGTTTTCTGGGAGGTAATGAAAAACTGTTTTTT.